This is a list of T cell receptor beta chains from one sample in a study of CD8+ T cells in alopecia areata. The repertoire was sequenced with immunoSEQ multiplex PCR; TCRdb's copy has only in-frame clones and lacks some. The sample shows under 15,000 clones, approximately 55% of them seen only once. Sample: skin. Source of these receptors: a human donor with alopecia areata. Both conserved end residues are part of each CDR3. D genes are given only for firm matches. Some rows have no size entry. The others give once, few or many, or a class for an expanded clone.

V gene: TRBV7-8
CDR3 length: 13
J gene: TRBJ2-4
D gene: NA
clone size: NA
CDR3 DNA: TGTGCCAGCAGCTTAGAGGGGCAGGGCATTCAGTACTTC
CDR3 protein: CASSLEGQGIQYF

V gene: TRBV30
CDR3 length: 13
J gene: TRBJ2-1
D gene: NA
clone size: NA
CDR3 DNA: TGTGCCTGGAGTTACCTCCGCGGCGGGTGGCAGTTCTTC
CDR3 protein: CAWSYLRGGWQFF

V gene: TRBV6-5
CDR3 length: 15
J gene: TRBJ2-4
D gene: TRBD1
clone size: NA
CDR3 DNA: TGTGCCAGCAGTTACACAGGGCAGGGGGCGAACATTCAGTACTTC
CDR3 protein: CASSYTGQGANIQYF

V gene: TRBV19
CDR3 length: 13
J gene: TRBJ2-2
D gene: NA
clone size: medium-sized
CDR3 DNA: TGTGCCAGTAGTTTAATAAACACCGGGGAGCTGTTTTTT
CDR3 protein: CASSLINTGELFF

V gene: TRBV6-1
CDR3 length: 11
J gene: TRBJ1-2
D gene: NA
clone size: few
CDR3 DNA: TGTGCCAGCAGTGAACTGGGTGGCTACACCTTC
CDR3 protein: CASSELGGYTF

V gene: TRBV7-9
CDR3 length: 15
J gene: TRBJ2-7
D gene: TRBD2
clone size: few
CDR3 DNA: TGTGCCAGCAGCTTAGTTGCGGGAGGGCCCTACGAGCAGTACTTC
CDR3 protein: CASSLVAGGPYEQYF

V gene: TRBV27
CDR3 length: 12
J gene: TRBJ2-5
D gene: NA
clone size: few
CDR3 DNA: TGTGCCAGCTCAAGCCCCGGGGAGACCCAGTACTTC
CDR3 protein: CASSSPGETQYF

V gene: TRBV6-6
CDR3 length: 15
J gene: TRBJ2-5
D gene: TRBD2
clone size: NA
CDR3 DNA: TGTGCCAGCAGCCAAGCGGGAACCCAGCAAGAGACCCAGTACTTC
CDR3 protein: CASSQAGTQQETQYF

V gene: TRBV14
CDR3 length: 12
J gene: TRBJ2-7
D gene: NA
clone size: NA
CDR3 DNA: TGTGCCAGCAGCCAGCTGAACCTGGAGCAGTACTTC
CDR3 protein: CASSQLNLEQYF

V gene: TRBV2
CDR3 length: 14
J gene: TRBJ2-2
D gene: NA
clone size: NA
CDR3 DNA: TGTGCCAGCAGTGAAAGTGGGGACACCGGGGAGCTGTTTTTT
CDR3 protein: CASSESGDTGELFF